This T cell receptor (beta chain) was identified during a study of technical replicates of blood from several donors. Clones were sequenced by immunoSEQ multiplex PCR, and TCRdb holds only the in-frame ones, with some missing. The data contain tens of thousands of clones, about 91% of them singletons. The clonotype comes from a human donor in good health. Sequenced input: T cells isolated from PBMCs.

The CDR3 region has the DNA TGTGCCAGCAGTGGGGACTGGAAGCGAGGCTATGGCTACACCTTC. Its protein is CASSGDWKRGYGYTF. The chain links TRBV6-1 to TRBJ1-2; tentatively, D is TRBD1 (5 bases). The CDR3 is made up of 15 amino acids. CDR1 and CDR2 from the germline V gene are MNHNS and SASEGT. The V and J ends lost 4 bases and 4 bases respectively, with 16 bases between them.